A single sample is the source of the 29 T cell receptor beta chains below, sequenced in a study of OX40 agonist ivuxolimab in advanced cancers. This table comes from immunoSEQ multiplex PCR, and its TCRdb copy is limited to in-frame clones, with some not included. The sample holds tens of thousands of clones, 80% to 90% seen once. The sequencing used CD4+ or CD8+ T cells sorted from blood, collected in a trial of the OX40 agonist ivuxolimab. The receptors were gathered from an adult with an advanced solid tumor such as melanoma, head and neck, liver or kidney cancer.

V usage is TRBV7-9 and J usage is TRBJ2-5; D uncertain. The CDR3 contains 14 residues. The germline V gene has CDR1 SEHNR and CDR2 FQNEAQ (reference sequence). V lost 0 bases and J lost 0, with 5 bases in between. CDR3: CASSLAGYQETQYF. CDR3 nucleotides: TGTGCCAGCAGCTTAGCGGGGTACCAAGAGACCCAGTACTTC.

V and J are TRBV9 and TRBJ1-3; D remains unclear. Trimming took off 2 bases at V and 2 bases at J, with 2 bases between the two ends. This CDR3 comprises 12 residues. Germline V CDR1 and CDR2: SGDLS, YYNGEE. CDR3 region: CASSVTGNTIYF. The CDR3 bases are TGTGCCAGCAGCGTGACTGGAAACACCATATATTTT.

The chain links TRBV6-5 to TRBJ2-7; 10 bases agree with TRBD1. Unmatched junction bases numbered 9, after V lost 3 bases and J lost 7 bases. The CDR3 length is 15 residues. Germline CDR1 reads MNHEY; CDR2 reads SVGAGI. This chain's CDR3 is CASSYRRQGAREQYF. CDR3 DNA sequence: TGTGCCAGCAGTTATCGGCGACAGGGGGCGAGGGAGCAGTACTTC.

This chain uses TRBV4-2 with TRBJ2-7, with 9 positions matching TRBD2. Germline V gives CDR1 LGHNA, CDR2 YNFKEQ. Trimming cost V 5 bases and J 2 bases; bases outside gene matches: 16. This CDR3 region has 18 residues. The CDR3 DNA reads TGTGCCAGCAGCTTAGAGTTCCCGACGACTAGCGGTCCCTACGAGCAGTACTTC. Protein product: CASSLEFPTTSGPYEQYF.

This chain links TRBV6-1 with TRBJ2-3, with 8 nucleotides matching TRBD2. V gave up 5 bases and J gave up 6 bases; unmatched junction bases: 10. Germline CDR1 is MNHNS and CDR2 is SASEGT. The CDR3 has 15 amino acids. DNA of the CDR3: TGTGCCAGCAGTTCGCCGGGACTAGGGGGGGATACGCAGTATTTT. This encodes CASSSPGLGGDTQYF.

The V call is TRBV14, the J call TRBJ1-1, with 8 bases fitting TRBD1. Trimming took 3 bases from V and 2 from J; bases not matched to a gene: 11. The germline CDR1 and CDR2 sequences are SGHDN and FVKESK. The CDR3 extends over 17 amino acids. The CDR3: CASSHRTGLLLNTEAFF. CDR3 in DNA: TGTGCCAGCAGCCACAGGACAGGGCTTCTTCTCAACACTGAAGCTTTCTTT.

The chain uses TRBV4-3 and TRBJ2-1, with D unresolved. V was trimmed by 1 base and J by 7 bases, leaving 17 bases between them. The CDR3 runs 16 residues. Looked up from germline, CDR1 is LGHNA and CDR2 is YSLEER. CDR3 sequence: CASSQGRASVRNEQFF. The CDR3 DNA reads as TGCGCCAGCAGCCAAGGCCGGGCCTCCGTAAGGAATGAGCAGTTCTTC.

Here the CDR3 DNA reads TGTGCCAGCAGCTCCACACCGGACAGATCACCCCTCCACTTT. It specifies CASSSTPDRSPLHF. V gene TRBV5-4 combines with J gene TRBJ1-6, with D possibly being TRBD1 (6 bases). CDR3 size: 14 residues. Germline values: CDR1 SGHNT, CDR2 YYREEE (reference sequence). Trimming took 3 bases from V and 10 from J, leaving 14 bases between them.

This clone was counted between two and nine times. V is TRBV27 and J is TRBJ2-7; no clear D gene. Between the trimmed V and J ends, which lost 11 bases and 6 bases, there was a span of 8 bases. The CDR3 is 9 residues long. Germline-derived CDR1 and CDR2 are MNHEY and SMNVEV (reference sequence). The CDR3 nucleotides read TGTGCCCCCCCTGCCGAGCAGTACGTC. Amino acids: CAPPAEQYV.

The chain has TRBV5-1 and TRBJ1-1, with a weak D call TRBD1 (6 bases). Trimming pared 2 bases from V and 7 bases from J, leaving 12 bases between. CDR1 is SGHRS and CDR2 is YFSETQ in the germline V gene. This CDR3 comprises 13 residues. The CDR3 sequence is CASSLTGAGEAFF. In nucleotides, the CDR3 is TGCGCCAGCAGCTTAACGGGGGCGGGTGAAGCTTTCTTT.

This CDR3 is CASSLDTGGYGYTF. The CDR3 DNA follows: TGTGCCAGCAGCCTCGACACGGGAGGGTATGGCTACACCTTC. The chain links TRBV5-5 to TRBJ1-2; D gene ambiguous. V was cut by 4 bases and J by 5 bases, with 15 bases left in between. This CDR3 spans 14 amino acids. CDR1 and CDR2 from the germline V gene are SGHKS and YYEKEE (reference sequence).

The chain couples TRBV15 to TRBJ2-5; TRBD2 matches 7 bases. The germline V gene encodes CDR1 LNHNV and CDR2 YYDKDF (reference sequence). The CDR3 sequence is 15 residues long. The ends lost 5 bases at V and 5 bases at J; junction bases unmatched: 11. This chain's CDR3 is CATSRTPDGRETQYF. Here the CDR3 DNA reads TGTGCCACCAGCCGCACTCCGGACGGGAGGGAGACCCAGTACTTC. The full variable domain, with the rest looked up from reference TRBV15 and TRBJ2-5, is DAMVIQNPRYQVTQFGKPVTLSCSQTLNHNVMYWYQQKSSQAPKLLFHYYDKDFNNEADTPDNFQSRRPNTSFCFLDIRSPGLGDTAMYLCATSRTPDGRETQYFGPGTRLLVL.

This sequence joins TRBV10-3 and TRBJ1-2, with 8 bases lining up with TRBD1. Germline V gene lookup returns CDR1 ENHRY and CDR2 SYGVKD. J lost 4 bases, V lost 2 bases, and 12 bases had no gene match. CDR3 length: 17 residues. DNA of the CDR3: TGTGCCATCAGTGAGAAGGGAGACAGGGGTTATAGCTATGGCTACACCTTC. This encodes CAISEKGDRGYSYGYTF.

This clone was recorded only once. This chain links TRBV10-3 with TRBJ1-5, with D maybe TRBD1 (5 bases). The germline CDR1 and CDR2 sequences are ENHRY and SYGVKD. Trimming left V 0 bases short and J 6 bases short, with 9 bases between. There are 14 residues in the CDR3. The CDR3 reads CAISESEGAQPQHF. CDR3 bases: TGTGCCATCAGTGAGTCCGAAGGGGCTCAGCCCCAGCATTTT.

This clone was counted once. The DNA for the CDR3 is TGCGCCAGCAGCCCGACAGGGAACACCGGGGAGCTGTTTTTT. This translates into CASSPTGNTGELFF. This rearrangement joins TRBV5-1 to TRBJ2-2; a possible D gene is TRBD1 (6 bases). V lost 4 bases to trimming and J lost 1 base, with 8 bases between them. The CDR3 totals 14 residues. Germline CDR1 SGHRS, CDR2 YFSETQ. Variable domain in full (rest from reference TRBV5-1 and TRBJ2-2): KAGVTQTPRYLIKTRGQQVTLSCSPISGHRSVSWYQQTPGQGLQFLFEYFSETQRNKGNFPGRFSGRQFSNSRSEMNVSTLELGDSALYLCASSPTGNTGELFFGEGSRLTVL.

The rearrangement joins TRBV5-1 to TRBJ1-3, with TRBD1 matching over 7 bases. The ends lost 0 bases at V and 4 bases at J; junction bases unmatched: 4. This CDR3 region has 15 residues. CDR1 is SGHRS and CDR2 is YFSETQ in the germline V gene. The CDR3 loop reads CASSLEGGKGNTIYF. CDR3 in DNA: TGCGCCAGCAGCTTGGAAGGGGGCAAAGGAAACACCATATATTTT.

This chain connects TRBV27 to TRBJ2-7, with D maybe TRBD1 (6 bases). V dropped 7 bases and J dropped 0 bases, with 10 bases sitting between them. The germline V gene has CDR1 MNHEY and CDR2 SMNVEV (reference sequence). This CDR3 is 13 amino acids long. CDR3 nucleotides: TGTGCCAGCACCGAGGACAGCTCCTACGAGCAGTACGTC. Its translation is CASTEDSSYEQYV.

This clone has a single count. The rearrangement joins TRBV5-5 to TRBJ2-2; TRBD2 might be the D (5 bases). The CDR3 loop spans 17 amino acids. The germline V gene has CDR1 SGHKS and CDR2 YYEKEE (reference sequence). V shed 4 bases and J shed 3 bases, with 19 bases lying between them. The CDR3 region is CASSQNHEGFDTGELFF. In DNA, the CDR3 is TGTGCCAGCAGCCAAAATCACGAGGGTTTCGACACCGGGGAGCTGTTTTTT.

This clone was picked up one time. The chain joins TRBV6-6 to TRBJ2-5; D not resolved. The germline V and J ends were trimmed by 7 bases and 4 bases, with 19 bases remaining between them. CDR3 length: 15 residues. Germline values: CDR1 MNHNY, CDR2 SVGAGI (reference sequence). CDR3 sequence reads: CASTRSTGPGETQYF. The CDR3 DNA sequence: TGTGCCAGCACTCGCTCAACGGGTCCGGGAGAGACCCAGTACTTC.

J is TRBJ2-2 and V is TRBV11-2; TRBD2 might be the D (7 bases). This CDR3 comprises 16 residues. V was clipped by 5 bases and J by 4 bases, with 17 bases between them. Germline V gene data show CDR1 as SGHAT and CDR2 as FQNNGV. The CDR3 nucleotides are TGTGCCAGCAGCCCTCGGGGGGCGTTGGGCACCGGGGAGCTGTTTTTT. This sequence encodes CASSPRGALGTGELFF.

The chain employs TRBV7-2 and TRBJ2-1, with 9 bases aligning to TRBD2. Germline V lookup: CDR1 SGHTA, CDR2 FQGNSA. V shed 1 base and J 0 bases; nucleotides not matched to a gene: 1. The CDR3 extends over 16 amino acids. CDR3 in DNA: TGTGCCAGCAGCTTAGGTAGCGGGAGCTCCTACAATGAGCAGTTCTTC. Residues: CASSLGSGSSYNEQFF. Looking up the rest from reference TRBV7-2 and TRBJ2-1 gives the full variable domain: GAGVSQSPSNKVTEKGKDVELRCDPISGHTALYWYRQSLGQGLEFLIYFQGNSAPDKSGLPSDRFSAERTGGSVSTLTIQRTQQEDSAVYLCASSLGSGSSYNEQFFGPGTRLTVL.

V gene TRBV28 combines with J gene TRBJ2-5, with 13 bases that match TRBD2. Per germline, CDR1 MDHEN and CDR2 SYDVKM. With V trimmed by 3 bases and J by 2 bases, 6 bases remained unmatched. CDR3 size: 17 residues. CDR3 in DNA: TGTGCCAGCAGTTTGCATACTAGCGGGGGGGGTCAAGAGACCCAGTACTTC. Translating it yields CASSLHTSGGGQETQYF.

This chain joins TRBV6-6 and TRBJ2-1; 9 nucleotides align to TRBD2. CDR1 and CDR2 (germline): MNHNY, SVGAGI (reference sequence). The J segment lost 5 bases and the V segment lost 10 bases, leaving 9 bases of the junction unmatched. The CDR3 has 14 amino acids. The CDR3 loop is CATLAGGPNNEQFF. The CDR3, as DNA: TGTGCCACCCTCGCGGGAGGGCCTAACAATGAGCAGTTCTTC.

This chain uses TRBV7-2 with TRBJ2-2; D ambiguous. The CDR3 length is 16 residues. The germline V gene has CDR1 SGHTA and CDR2 FQGNSA. V was shortened by 4 bases and J by 0 bases, with 12 bases between the two germline ends. CDR3 sequence (DNA): TGTGCCAGCAGCTCCCGACCCGTTGCGAACACCGGGGAGCTGTTTTTT. Amino acid sequence: CASSSRPVANTGELFF.

This clone was seen just once. The chain uses TRBV7-9 and TRBJ1-2; weak D call: TRBD1 (5 bases). V was clipped by 0 bases and J by 0 bases, with 11 bases between them. The germline V gene has CDR1 SEHNR and CDR2 FQNEAQ (reference sequence). The CDR3 runs 16 residues. The CDR3 region is CASSLARGGTNYGYTF. For the CDR3, the DNA is TGTGCCAGCAGCTTAGCGCGGGGGGGAACTAACTATGGCTACACCTTC.

This clone showed up just a few times. The same CDR3 can be traced to other DNA sequences in this sample. The chain recombines TRBV2 with TRBJ2-3, with D possibly being TRBD1 (5 bases). CDR3 length: 15 amino acids. CDR1 is SNHLY and CDR2 is FYNNEI in the germline V gene. With 3 bases removed from V and 1 base from J, the gap between germline ends came to 11 bases. The chain's CDR3 is CASSDREGGTDTQYF. The DNA for the CDR3 is TGTGCCAGCAGTGACAGGGAAGGGGGCACAGATACGCAGTATTTT.

The rearrangement joins TRBV6-5 to TRBJ2-2, with 8 bases identical to TRBD1. The V gene's germline CDR1 is MNHEY and CDR2 SVGAGI. The junction had 9 bases not matched to a gene; V was cut back by 8 bases and J by 4 bases. CDR3 size: 15 residues. The CDR3 DNA follows: TGTGCCAGCCCTGCGGACAGGGATCTCACCGGGGAGCTGTTTTTT. This sequence encodes CASPADRDLTGELFF.

V usage is TRBV5-8 and J usage is TRBJ2-2; D unresolved. Looked up from germline, CDR1 is SGHTS and CDR2 is YDEGEE. The V end was cut by 4 bases, the J end by 0 bases, with 16 bases between. This CDR3 comprises 17 residues. CDR3 region: CASSVVVKIANTGELFF. CDR3 sequence (DNA): TGTGCCAGCAGCGTGGTCGTCAAGATCGCGAACACCGGGGAGCTGTTTTTT.

The CDR3 nucleotides read TGTGCCAGCAGTCAGGGGCCAGGGGACATTCAGTACTTC. Its protein product is CASSQGPGDIQYF. V is TRBV14 and J is TRBJ2-4; D is possibly TRBD1 (6 bases). This CDR3 region has 13 residues. Trimming shortened V by 6 bases and J by 8 bases, and 14 bases separated the two germline ends. CDR1 and CDR2 (germline): SGHDN, FVKESK.